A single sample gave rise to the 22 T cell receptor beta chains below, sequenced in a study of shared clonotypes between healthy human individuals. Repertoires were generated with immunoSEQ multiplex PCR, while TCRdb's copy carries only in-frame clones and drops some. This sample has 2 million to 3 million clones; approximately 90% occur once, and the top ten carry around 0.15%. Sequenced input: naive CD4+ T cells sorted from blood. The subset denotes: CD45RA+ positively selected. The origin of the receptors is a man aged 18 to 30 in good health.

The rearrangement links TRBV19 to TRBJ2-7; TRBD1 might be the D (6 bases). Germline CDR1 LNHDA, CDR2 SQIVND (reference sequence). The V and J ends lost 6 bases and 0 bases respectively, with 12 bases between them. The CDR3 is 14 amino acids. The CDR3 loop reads CASSRWDTSYEQYF. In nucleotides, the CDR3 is TGTGCCAGTAGCCGATGGGACACCTCCTACGAGCAGTACTTC.

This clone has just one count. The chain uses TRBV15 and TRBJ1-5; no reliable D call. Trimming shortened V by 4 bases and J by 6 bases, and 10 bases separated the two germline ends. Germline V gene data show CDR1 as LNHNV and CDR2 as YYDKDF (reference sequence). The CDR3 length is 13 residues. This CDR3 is CATSKLGVQPQHF. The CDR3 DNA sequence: TGTGCCACCAGCAAACTCGGGGTTCAGCCCCAGCATTTT. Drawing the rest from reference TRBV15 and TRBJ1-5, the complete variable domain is DAMVIQNPRYQVTQFGKPVTLSCSQTLNHNVMYWYQQKSSQAPKLLFHYYDKDFNNEADTPDNFQSRRPNTSFCFLDIRSPGLGDTAMYLCATSKLGVQPQHFGDGTRLSIL.

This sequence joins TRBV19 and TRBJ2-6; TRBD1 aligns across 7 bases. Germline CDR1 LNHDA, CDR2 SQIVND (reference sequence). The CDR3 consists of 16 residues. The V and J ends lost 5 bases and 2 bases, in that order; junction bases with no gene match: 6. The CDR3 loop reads CASSDRQGTGANVLTF. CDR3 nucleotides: TGTGCCAGTAGTGACAGACAGGGTACTGGGGCCAACGTCCTGACTTTC. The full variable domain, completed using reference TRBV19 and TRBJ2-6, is DGGITQSPKYLFRKEGQNVTLSCEQNLNHDAMYWYRQDPGQGLRLIYYSQIVNDFQKGDIAEGYSVSREKKESFPLTVTSAQKNPTAFYLCASSDRQGTGANVLTFGAGSRLTVL.

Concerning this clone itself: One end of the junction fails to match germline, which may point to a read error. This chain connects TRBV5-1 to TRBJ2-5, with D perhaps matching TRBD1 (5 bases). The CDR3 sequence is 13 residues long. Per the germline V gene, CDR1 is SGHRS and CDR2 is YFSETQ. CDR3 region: CASSMTAQEAQYF. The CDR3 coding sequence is TGCGCCAGCAGCATGACAGCTCAAGAGGCCCAGTACTTC.

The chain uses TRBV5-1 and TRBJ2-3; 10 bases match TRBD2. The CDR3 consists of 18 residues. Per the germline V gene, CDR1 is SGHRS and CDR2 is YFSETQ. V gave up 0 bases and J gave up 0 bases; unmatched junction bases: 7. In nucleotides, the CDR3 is TGCGCCAGCAGCTTGGGTAGCGGGGGGAATCCGAGCACAGATACGCAGTATTTT. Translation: CASSLGSGGNPSTDTQYF.

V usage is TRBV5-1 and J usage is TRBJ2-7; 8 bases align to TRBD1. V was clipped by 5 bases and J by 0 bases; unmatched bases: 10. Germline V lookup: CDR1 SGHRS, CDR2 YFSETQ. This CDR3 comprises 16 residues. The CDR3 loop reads CASSRTTGVISYEQYF. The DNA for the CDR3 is TGCGCCAGCAGTCGGACGACAGGGGTTATCTCCTACGAGCAGTACTTC.

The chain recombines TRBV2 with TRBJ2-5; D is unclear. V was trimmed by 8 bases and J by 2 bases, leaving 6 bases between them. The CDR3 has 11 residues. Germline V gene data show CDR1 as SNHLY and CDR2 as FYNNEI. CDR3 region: CASALQETQYF. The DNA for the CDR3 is TGTGCCAGCGCGCTTCAAGAGACCCAGTACTTC.

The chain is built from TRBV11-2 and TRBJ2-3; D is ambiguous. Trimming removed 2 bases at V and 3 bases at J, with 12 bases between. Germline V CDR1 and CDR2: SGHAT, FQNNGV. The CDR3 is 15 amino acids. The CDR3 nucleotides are TGTGCCAGCAGCTTAAGAACTTTCCCGACAGATACGCAGTATTTT. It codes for CASSLRTFPTDTQYF.

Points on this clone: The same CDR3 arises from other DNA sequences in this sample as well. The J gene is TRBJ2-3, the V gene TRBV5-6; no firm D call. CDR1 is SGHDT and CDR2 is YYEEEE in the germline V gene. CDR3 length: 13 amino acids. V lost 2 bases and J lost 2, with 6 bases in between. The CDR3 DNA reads TGTGCCAGCAGCTTCCCCTCCACAGATACGCAGTATTTT. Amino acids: CASSFPSTDTQYF. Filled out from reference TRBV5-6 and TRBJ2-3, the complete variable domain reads DAGVTQSPTHLIKTRGQQVTLRCSPKSGHDTVSWYQQALGQGPQFIFQYYEEEERQRGNFPDRFSGHQFPNYSSELNVNALLLGDSALYLCASSFPSTDTQYFGPGTRLTVL.

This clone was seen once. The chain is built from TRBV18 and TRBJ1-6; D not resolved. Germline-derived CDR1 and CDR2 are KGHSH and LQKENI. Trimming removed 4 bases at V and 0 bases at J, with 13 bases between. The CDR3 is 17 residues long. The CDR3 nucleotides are TGTGCCAGCTCACGATCAGGTGAAAGCTCCTATAATTCACCCCTCCACTTT. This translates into CASSRSGESSYNSPLHF.

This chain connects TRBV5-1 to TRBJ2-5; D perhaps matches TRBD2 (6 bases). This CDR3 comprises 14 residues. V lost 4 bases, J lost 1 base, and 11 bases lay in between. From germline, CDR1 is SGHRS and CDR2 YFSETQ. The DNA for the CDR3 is TGCGCCAGCAGCGAACCGACTAGCCAAGAGACCCAGTACTTC. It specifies CASSEPTSQETQYF.

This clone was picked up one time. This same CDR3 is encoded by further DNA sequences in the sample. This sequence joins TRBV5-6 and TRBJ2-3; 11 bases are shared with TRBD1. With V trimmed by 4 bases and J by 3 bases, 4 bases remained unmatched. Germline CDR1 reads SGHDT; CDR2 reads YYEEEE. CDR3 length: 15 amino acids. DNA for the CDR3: TGTGCCAGCAGCCCCGGACAGGGGGCAACAGATACGCAGTATTTT. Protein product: CASSPGQGATDTQYF.

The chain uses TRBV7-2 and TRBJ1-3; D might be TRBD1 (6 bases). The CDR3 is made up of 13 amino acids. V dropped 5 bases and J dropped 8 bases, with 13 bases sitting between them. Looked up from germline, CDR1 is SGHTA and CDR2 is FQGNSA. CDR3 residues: CASSHTGLDTIYF. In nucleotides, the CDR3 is TGTGCCAGCAGCCATACAGGGTTAGACACCATATATTTT.

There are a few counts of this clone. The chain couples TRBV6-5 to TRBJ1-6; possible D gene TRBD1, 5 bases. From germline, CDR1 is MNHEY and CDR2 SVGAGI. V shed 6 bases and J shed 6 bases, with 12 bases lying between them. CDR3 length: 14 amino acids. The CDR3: CASSLLRGNSPLHF. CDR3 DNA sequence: TGTGCCAGCAGCCTCTTGAGGGGTAATTCACCCCTCCACTTT.

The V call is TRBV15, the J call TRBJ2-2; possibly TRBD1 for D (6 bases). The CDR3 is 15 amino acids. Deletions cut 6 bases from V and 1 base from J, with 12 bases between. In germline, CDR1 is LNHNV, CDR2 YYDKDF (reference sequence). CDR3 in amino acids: CATRAQGQNTGELFF. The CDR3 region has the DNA TGTGCCACCAGGGCCCAGGGACAGAACACCGGGGAGCTGTTTTTT.

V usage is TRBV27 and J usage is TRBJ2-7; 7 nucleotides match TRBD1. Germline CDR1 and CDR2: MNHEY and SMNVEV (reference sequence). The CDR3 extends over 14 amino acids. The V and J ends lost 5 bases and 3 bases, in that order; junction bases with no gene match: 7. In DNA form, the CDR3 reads TGTGCCAGCAGTCTCCACAGGGGAAGCTACGAGCAGTACTTC. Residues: CASSLHRGSYEQYF.

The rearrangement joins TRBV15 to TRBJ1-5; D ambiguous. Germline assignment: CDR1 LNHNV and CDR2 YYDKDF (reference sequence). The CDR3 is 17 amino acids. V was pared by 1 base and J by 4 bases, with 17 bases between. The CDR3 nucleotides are TGTGCCACCAGCAGAGTTGGGGTGGGGTTTTGGAATCAGCCCCAGCATTTT. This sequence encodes CATSRVGVGFWNQPQHF.

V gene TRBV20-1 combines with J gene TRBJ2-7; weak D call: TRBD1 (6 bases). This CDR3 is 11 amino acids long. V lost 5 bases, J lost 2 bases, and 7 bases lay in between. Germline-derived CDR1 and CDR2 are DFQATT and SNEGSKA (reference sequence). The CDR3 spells CSAHRAYEQYF. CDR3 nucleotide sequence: TGCAGTGCTCACAGGGCCTACGAGCAGTACTTC.

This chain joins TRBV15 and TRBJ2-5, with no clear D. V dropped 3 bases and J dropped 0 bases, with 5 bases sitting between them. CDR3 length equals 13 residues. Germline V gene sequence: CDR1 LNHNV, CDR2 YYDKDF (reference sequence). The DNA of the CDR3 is TGTGCCACCAGCAGTGCGTACCAAGAGACCCAGTACTTC. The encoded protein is CATSSAYQETQYF.

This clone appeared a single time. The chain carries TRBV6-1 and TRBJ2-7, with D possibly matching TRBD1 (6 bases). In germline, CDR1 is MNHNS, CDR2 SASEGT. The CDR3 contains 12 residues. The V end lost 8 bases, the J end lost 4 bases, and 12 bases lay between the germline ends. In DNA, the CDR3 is TGTGCCAGCGAAGGGGGAACTTACGAGCAGTACTTC. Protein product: CASEGGTYEQYF.

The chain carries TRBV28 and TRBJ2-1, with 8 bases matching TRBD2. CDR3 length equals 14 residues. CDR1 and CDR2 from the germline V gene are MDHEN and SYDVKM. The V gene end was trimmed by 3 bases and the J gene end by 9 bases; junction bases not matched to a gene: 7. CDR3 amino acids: CASSLGGLEVEQFF. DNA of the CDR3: TGTGCCAGCAGTTTGGGGGGACTAGAGGTTGAGCAGTTCTTC.

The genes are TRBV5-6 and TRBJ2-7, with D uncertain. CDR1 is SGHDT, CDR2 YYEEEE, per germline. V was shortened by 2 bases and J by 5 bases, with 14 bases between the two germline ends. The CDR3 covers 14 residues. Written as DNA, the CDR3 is TGTGCCAGCAGCTTACTAAGACGGAAAAACGAGCAGTACTTC. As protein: CASSLLRRKNEQYF.